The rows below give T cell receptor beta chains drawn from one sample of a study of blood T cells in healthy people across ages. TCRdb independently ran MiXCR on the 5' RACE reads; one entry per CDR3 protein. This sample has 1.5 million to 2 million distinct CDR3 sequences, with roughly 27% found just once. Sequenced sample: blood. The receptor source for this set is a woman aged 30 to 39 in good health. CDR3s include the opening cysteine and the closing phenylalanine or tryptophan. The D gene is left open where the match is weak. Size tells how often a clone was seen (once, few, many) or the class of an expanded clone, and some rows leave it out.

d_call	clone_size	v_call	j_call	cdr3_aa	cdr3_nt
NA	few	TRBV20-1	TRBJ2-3	CSARDPDPTDTQYF	TGCAGTGCTAGAGACCCGGACCCCACAGATACGCAGTATTTT
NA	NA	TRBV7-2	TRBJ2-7	CASSQMGYYEQYF	TGTGCCAGCAGCCAGATGGGATACTACGAGCAGTACTTC
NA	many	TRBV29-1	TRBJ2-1	CSVVATYNEQFF	TGCAGCGTTGTGGCGACCTACAATGAGCAGTTCTTC
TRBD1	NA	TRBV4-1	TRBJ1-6	CASSQDRGPPLHF	TGCGCCAGCAGCCAAGACAGGGGGCCACCCCTCCACTTT
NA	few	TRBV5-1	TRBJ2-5	CASREVAEETQYF	TGCGCCAGCAGAGAGGTAGCGGAAGAGACCCAGTACTTC
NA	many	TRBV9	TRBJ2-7	CASSVEQDGEQYF	TGTGCCAGCAGCGTAGAACAGGATGGGGAGCAGTACTTC
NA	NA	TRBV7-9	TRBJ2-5	CASSDGGPIETQYF	TGTGCCAGCAGCGATGGAGGGCCGATAGAGACCCAGTACTTC
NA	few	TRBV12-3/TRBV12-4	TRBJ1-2	CASSLDSGLYGYTF	TGTGCCAGCAGTTTGGACAGCGGACTCTATGGCTACACCTTC
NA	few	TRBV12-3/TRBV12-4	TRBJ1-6	CASSPRGPYNSPLHF	TGTGCCAGCAGCCCACGGGGCCCCTATAATTCACCCCTCCACTTT
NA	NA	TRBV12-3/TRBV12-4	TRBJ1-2	CTSSVRRVEYGYTF	TGTACCAGCAGTGTTCGCAGGGTAGAGTATGGCTACACCTTC
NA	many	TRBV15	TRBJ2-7	CATSREARVEQYF	TGTGCCACCAGCAGAGAGGCAAGAGTCGAGCAGTACTTC
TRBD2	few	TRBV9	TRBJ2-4	CASSAGLAGAKNIQYF	TGTGCCAGCAGCGCGGGACTAGCGGGAGCCAAAAACATTCAGTACTTC
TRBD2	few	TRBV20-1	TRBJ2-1	CSALRTSPGTSSYNEQFF	TGCAGTGCTCTTCGGACTAGCCCCGGCACGAGCTCCTACAATGAGCAGTTCTTC
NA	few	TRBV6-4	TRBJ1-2	CASSNSGTLNYGYTF	TGTGCCAGCTCAAACTCCGGGACTCTTAACTATGGCTACACCTTC
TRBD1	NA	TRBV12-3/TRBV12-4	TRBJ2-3	CASIGRGNQADTQYF	TGTGCCAGCATTGGCAGGGGGAATCAAGCAGATACGCAGTATTTT
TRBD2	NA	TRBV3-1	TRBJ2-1	CASSEISGGGSYNEQFF	TGTGCCAGCAGCGAGATTAGCGGGGGCGGGTCCTACAATGAGCAGTTCTTC
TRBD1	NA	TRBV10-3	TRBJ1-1	CAIKPGQGMAEAFF	TGTGCCATCAAGCCGGGACAGGGGATGGCTGAAGCTTTCTTT
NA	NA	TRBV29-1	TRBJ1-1	CSPTTNTEAFF	TGCAGCCCTACAACGAACACTGAAGCTTTCTTT
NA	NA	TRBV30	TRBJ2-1	CAWSGRGAGLSDNEQFF	TGTGCCTGGAGTGGTAGGGGCGCGGGTTTGTCGGACAATGAGCAGTTCTTC
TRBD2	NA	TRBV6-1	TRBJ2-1	CASITSGGNNEQFF	TGTGCCAGCATCACGAGCGGGGGAAACAATGAGCAGTTCTTC
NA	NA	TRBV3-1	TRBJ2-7	CASSQDSRRDEQYF	TGTGCCAGCAGCCAAGATTCTCGGAGGGACGAGCAGTACTTC
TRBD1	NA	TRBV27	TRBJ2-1	CASKQGWRRNRFRRNYNEQFF	TGTGCCAGCAAACAGGGGTGGAGGAGAAACAGATTCCGTCGGAACTACAATGAGCAGTTCTTC
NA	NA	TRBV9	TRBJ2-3	CASSVDREIAADTQDF	TGTGCCAGCAGCGTAGATAGGGAAATAGCCGCAGATACGCAGGATTTT
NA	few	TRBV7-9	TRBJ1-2	CASRPSGAGDHGYTF	TGTGCCAGCCGGCCGTCCGGGGCTGGGGACCATGGCTACACCTTC
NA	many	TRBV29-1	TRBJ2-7	CSVGSTYEQYF	TGCAGCGTAGGCTCAACCTACGAGCAGTACTTC
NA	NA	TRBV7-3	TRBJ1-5	CASSAEGNQPQHF	TGTGCCAGCAGCGCCGAGGGCAATCAGCCCCAGCATTTT
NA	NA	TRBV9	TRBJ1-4	CASSVGQVNEKLFF	TGTGCCAGCAGCGTAGGACAGGTTAATGAAAAGCTGTTTTTT
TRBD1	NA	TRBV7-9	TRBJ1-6	CASSMGQGGYNSPLHF	TGTGCCAGCAGCATGGGACAGGGCGGCTATAATTCACCCCTCCACTTT
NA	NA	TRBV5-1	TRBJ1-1	CASSTLGGGITEAFF	TGCGCCAGCAGCACCCTCGGGGGGGGAATCACTGAAGCTTTCTTT
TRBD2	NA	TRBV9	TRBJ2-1	CASAAGGPWNGQFF	TGTGCCAGCGCCGCGGGAGGGCCTTGGAATGGGCAGTTCTTC
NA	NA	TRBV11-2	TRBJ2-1	CASSLDWSSYNERFF	TGTGCCAGCAGCTTAGACTGGAGCTCCTACAATGAGCGGTTCTTC
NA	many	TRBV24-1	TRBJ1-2	CATSDWSVNYGYTF	TGTGCCACCAGTGATTGGTCAGTTAACTATGGCTACACCTTC
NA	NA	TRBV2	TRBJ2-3	CASGLTAAYTDTQYF	TGTGCCAGCGGGCTTACAGCGGCCTACACAGATACGCAGTATTTT